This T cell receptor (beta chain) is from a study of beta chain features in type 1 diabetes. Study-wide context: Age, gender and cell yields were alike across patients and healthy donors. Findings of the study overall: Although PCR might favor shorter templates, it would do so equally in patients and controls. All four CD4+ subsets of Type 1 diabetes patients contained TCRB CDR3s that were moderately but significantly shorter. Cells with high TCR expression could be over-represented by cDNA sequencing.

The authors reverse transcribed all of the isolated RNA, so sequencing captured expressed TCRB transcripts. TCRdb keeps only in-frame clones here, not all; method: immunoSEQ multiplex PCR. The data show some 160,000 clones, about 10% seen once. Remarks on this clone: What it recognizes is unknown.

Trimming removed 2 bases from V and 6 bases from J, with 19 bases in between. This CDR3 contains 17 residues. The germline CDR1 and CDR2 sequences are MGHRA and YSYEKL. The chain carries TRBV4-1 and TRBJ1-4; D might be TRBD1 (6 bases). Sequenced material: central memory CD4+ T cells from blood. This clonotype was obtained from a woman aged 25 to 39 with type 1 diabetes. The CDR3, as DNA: TGCGCCAGCAGCCAACCAGAACAGGGTGGGATTGATGAAAAACTGTTTTTT. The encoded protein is CASSQPEQGGIDEKLFF.